The source of this T cell receptor (beta chain) is a study of cytomegalovirus exposure and HLA in healthy donors. Background on the study: Unique TCRs numbering about 85 million, obtained from HLA-typed donors, made up an early data release. Study findings and constraints: In a later analysis, TCR beta V- and J-gene trimming showed a link to a missense DCLRE1C variant. In a later analysis, compared with equally common non-associated chains, HLA-associated beta chains were more expanded. HLA alleles were associated with around 17,000 TCR beta sequences in a later analysis at 0.05 false discovery rate.

With V trimmed by 0 bases and J by 0 bases, 10 bases remained unmatched. Germline V lookup: CDR1 SGHRS, CDR2 YFSETQ. CDR3 length: 19 amino acids. A multiplex PCR was run with 60 Vbeta primers and 13 Jbeta primers. Clones were read by immunoSEQ multiplex PCR, and TCRdb kept only the in-frame ones, dropping some. The sample contains roughly 70,000 clones, roughly 79% of which appear only once. A remark on this clone: Its specificity is unknown.

This TCR was sampled from a man aged 50-59 years in good health and CMV-seronegative. The genes are TRBV5-1 and TRBJ2-4, with TRBD1 matching over 9 bases. Sequences were obtained from PBMCs. DNA for the CDR3: TGCGCCAGCAGCTTGGTGGGACAGGGACATTTACCAGCCAAAAACATTCAGTACTTC. Protein product: CASSLVGQGHLPAKNIQYF. The variable domain in full, completed from reference TRBV5-1 and TRBJ2-4, reads KAGVTQTPRYLIKTRGQQVTLSCSPISGHRSVSWYQQTPGQGLQFLFEYFSETQRNKGNFPGRFSGRQFSNSRSEMNVSTLELGDSALYLCASSLVGQGHLPAKNIQYFGAGTRLSVL.